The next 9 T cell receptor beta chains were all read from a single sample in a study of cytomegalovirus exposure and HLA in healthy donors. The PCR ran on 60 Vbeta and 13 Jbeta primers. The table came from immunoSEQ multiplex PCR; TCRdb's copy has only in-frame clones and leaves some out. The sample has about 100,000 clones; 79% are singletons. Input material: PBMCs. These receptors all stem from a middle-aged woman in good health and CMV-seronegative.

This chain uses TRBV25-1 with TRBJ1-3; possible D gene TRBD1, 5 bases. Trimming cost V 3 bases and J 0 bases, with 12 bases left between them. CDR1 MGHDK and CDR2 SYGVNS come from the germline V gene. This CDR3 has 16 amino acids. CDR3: CASSDSGLSSGNTIYF. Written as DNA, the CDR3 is TGTGCCAGCAGTGATTCGGGACTCAGCTCTGGAAACACCATATATTTT.

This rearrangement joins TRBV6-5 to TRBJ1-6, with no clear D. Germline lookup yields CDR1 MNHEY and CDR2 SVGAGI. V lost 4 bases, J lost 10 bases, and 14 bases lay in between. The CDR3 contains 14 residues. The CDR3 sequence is CASSSLLGGSPLHF. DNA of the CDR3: TGTGCCAGCAGTTCCCTGTTGGGCGGGTCACCCCTCCACTTT.

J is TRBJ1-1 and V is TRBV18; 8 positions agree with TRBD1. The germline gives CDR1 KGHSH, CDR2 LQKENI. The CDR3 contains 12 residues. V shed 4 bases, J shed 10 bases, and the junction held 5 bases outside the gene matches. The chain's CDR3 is CASSLQGVTAFF. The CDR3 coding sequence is TGTGCCAGCTCACTACAGGGGGTAACAGCTTTCTTT.

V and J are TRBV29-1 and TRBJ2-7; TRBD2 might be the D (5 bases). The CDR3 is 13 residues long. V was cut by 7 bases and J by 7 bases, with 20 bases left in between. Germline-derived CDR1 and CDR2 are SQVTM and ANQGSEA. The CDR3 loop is CSAATGPSGEQYF. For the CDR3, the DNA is TGCAGCGCCGCTACCGGGCCGTCGGGGGAGCAGTACTTC.

The CDR3 reads CASSLTGGGGEKLFF. DNA for the CDR3: TGTGCCAGTAGCCTTACAGGGGGCGGGGGTGAAAAACTGTTTTTT. The rearrangement links TRBV19 to TRBJ1-4; 9 positions agree with TRBD1. Germline CDR1 is LNHDA and CDR2 is SQIVND (reference sequence). Trimming cost V 6 bases and J 7 bases; bases outside gene matches: 9. This CDR3 has 15 residues.

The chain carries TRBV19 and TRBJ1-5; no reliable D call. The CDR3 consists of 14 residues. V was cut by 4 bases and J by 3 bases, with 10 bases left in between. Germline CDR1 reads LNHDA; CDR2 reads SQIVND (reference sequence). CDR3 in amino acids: CASSREGLNQPQHF. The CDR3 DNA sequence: TGTGCCAGTAGTAGGGAGGGCCTCAATCAGCCCCAGCATTTT. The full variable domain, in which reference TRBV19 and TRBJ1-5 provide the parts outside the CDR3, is DGGITQSPKYLFRKEGQNVTLSCEQNLNHDAMYWYRQDPGQGLRLIYYSQIVNDFQKGDIAEGYSVSREKKESFPLTVTSAQKNPTAFYLCASSREGLNQPQHFGDGTRLSIL.

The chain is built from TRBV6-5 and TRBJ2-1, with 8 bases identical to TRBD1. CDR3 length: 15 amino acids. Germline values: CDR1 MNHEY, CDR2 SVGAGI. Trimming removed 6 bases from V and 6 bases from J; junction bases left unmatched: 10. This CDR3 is CASSQDRVRSNEQFF. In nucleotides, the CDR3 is TGTGCCAGCAGCCAGGACAGGGTGAGAAGCAATGAGCAGTTCTTC.

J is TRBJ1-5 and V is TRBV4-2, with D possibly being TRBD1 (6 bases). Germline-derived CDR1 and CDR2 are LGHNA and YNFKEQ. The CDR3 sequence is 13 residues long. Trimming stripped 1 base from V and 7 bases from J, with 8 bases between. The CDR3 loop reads CASSQGQEQPQHF. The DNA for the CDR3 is TGTGCCAGCAGCCAAGGACAGGAGCAGCCCCAGCATTTT.

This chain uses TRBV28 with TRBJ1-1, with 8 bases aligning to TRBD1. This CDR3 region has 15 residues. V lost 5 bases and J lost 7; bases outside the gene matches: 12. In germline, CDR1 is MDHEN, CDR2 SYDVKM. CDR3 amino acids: CASSPPTGGFDEAFF. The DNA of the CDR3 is TGTGCCAGCAGTCCGCCCACAGGGGGATTCGATGAAGCTTTCTTT.